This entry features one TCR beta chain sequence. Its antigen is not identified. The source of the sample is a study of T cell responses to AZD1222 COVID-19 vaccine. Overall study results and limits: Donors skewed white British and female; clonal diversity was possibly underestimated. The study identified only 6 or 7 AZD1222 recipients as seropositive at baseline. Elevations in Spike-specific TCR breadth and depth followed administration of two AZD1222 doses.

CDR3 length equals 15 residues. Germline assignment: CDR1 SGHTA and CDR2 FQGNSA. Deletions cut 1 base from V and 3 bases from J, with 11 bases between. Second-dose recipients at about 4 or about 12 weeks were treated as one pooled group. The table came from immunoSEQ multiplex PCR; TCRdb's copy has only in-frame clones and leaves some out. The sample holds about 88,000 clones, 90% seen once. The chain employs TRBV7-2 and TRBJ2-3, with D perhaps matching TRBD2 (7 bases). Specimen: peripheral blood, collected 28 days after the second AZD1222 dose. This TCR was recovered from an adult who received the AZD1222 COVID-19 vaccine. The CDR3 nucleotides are TGTGCCAGCAGCTTAGGGGCGGGGGCTACAGATACGCAGTATTTT. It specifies CASSLGAGATDTQYF. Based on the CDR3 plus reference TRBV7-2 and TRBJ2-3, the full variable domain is GAGVSQSPSNKVTEKGKDVELRCDPISGHTALYWYRQSLGQGLEFLIYFQGNSAPDKSGLPSDRFSAERTGGSVSTLTIQRTQQEDSAVYLCASSLGAGATDTQYFGPGTRLTVL.